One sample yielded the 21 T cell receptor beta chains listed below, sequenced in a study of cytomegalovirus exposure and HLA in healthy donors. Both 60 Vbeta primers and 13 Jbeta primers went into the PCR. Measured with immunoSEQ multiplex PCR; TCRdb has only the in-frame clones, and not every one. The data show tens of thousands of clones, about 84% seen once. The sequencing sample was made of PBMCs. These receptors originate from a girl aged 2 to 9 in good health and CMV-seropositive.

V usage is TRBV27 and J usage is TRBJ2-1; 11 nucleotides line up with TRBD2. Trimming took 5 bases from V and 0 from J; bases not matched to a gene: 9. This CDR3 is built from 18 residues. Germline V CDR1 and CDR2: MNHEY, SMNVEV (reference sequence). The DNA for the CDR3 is TGTGCCAGCAGTCCCTGGACTAGCGGGCTTAGCTCCTACAATGAGCAGTTCTTC. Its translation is CASSPWTSGLSSYNEQFF.

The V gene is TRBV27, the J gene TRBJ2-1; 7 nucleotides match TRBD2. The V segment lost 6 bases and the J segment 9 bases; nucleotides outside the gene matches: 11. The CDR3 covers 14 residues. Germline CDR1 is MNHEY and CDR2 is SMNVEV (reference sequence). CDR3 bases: TGTGCCAGCAGCCTCCTGGGGCGGGAGAGTGAGCAGTTCTTC. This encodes CASSLLGRESEQFF.

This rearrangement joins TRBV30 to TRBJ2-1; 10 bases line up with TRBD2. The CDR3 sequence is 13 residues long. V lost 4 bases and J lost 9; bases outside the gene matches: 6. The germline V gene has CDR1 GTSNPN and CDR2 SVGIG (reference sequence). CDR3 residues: CAWTASGRSEQFF. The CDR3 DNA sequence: TGTGCCTGGACGGCTAGCGGGAGAAGTGAGCAGTTCTTC.

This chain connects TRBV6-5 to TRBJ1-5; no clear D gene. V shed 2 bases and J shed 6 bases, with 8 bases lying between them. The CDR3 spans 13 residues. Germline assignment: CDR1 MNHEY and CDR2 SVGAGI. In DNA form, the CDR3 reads TGTGCCAGCAGTTACGGAGAAGGTCAGCCCCAGCATTTT. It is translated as CASSYGEGQPQHF.

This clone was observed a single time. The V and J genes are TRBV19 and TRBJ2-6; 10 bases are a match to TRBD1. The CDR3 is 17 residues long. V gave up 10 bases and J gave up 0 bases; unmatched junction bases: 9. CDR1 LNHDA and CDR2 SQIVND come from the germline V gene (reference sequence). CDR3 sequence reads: CATLPGTGASGANVLTF. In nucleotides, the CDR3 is TGTGCCACCCTCCCCGGGACAGGGGCCTCTGGGGCCAACGTCCTGACTTTC.

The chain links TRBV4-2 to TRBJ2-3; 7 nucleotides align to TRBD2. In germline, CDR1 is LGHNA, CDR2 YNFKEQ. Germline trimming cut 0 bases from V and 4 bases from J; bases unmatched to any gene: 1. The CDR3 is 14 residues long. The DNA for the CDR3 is TGTGCCAGCAGCCAAGAGAGCGGGGCAGATACGCAGTATTTT. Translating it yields CASSQESGADTQYF.

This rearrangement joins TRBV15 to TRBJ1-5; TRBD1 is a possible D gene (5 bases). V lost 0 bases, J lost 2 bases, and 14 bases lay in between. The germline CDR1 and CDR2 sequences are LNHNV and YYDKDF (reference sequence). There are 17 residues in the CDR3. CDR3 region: CATSRDRTGGGNQPQHF. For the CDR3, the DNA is TGTGCCACCAGCAGAGATCGAACAGGCGGGGGCAATCAGCCCCAGCATTTT.

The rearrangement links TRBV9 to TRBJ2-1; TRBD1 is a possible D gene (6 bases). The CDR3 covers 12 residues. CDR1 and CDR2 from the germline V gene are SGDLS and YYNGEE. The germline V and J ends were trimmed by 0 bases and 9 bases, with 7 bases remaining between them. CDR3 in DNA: TGTGCCAGCAGCGTAGAAGGGGGTGAGCAGTTCTTC. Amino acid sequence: CASSVEGGEQFF.

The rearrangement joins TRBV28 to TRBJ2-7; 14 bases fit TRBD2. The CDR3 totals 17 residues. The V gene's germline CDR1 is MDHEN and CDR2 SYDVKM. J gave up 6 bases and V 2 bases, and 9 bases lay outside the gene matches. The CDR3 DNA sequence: TGTGCCAGCAGTTTAGAAGTGGGACTAGCGGGAGCCTCCGAGCAGTACTTC. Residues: CASSLEVGLAGASEQYF.

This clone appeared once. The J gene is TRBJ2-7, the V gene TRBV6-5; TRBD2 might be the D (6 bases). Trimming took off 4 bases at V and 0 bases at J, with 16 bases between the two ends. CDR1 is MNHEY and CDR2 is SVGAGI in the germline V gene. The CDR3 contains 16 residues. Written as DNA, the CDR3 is TGTGCCAGCAGTTTTGTTTGGGAGGCGAGCTCCTACGAGCAGTACTTC. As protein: CASSFVWEASSYEQYF.

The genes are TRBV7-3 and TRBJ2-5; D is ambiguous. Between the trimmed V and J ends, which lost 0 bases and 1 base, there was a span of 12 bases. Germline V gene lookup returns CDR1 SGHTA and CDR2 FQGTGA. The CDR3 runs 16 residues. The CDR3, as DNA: TGTGCCAGCAGCTTAACCCCAACAGCCACCCAAGAGACCCAGTACTTC. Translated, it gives CASSLTPTATQETQYF.

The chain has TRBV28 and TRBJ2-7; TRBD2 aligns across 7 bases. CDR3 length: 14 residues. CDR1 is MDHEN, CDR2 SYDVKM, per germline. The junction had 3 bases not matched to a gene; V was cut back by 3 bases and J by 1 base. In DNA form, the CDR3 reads TGTGCCAGCAGTTTGGCGGGAGATTCCTACGAGCAGTACTTC. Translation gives CASSLAGDSYEQYF. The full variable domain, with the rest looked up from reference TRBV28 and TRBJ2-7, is DVKVTQSSRYLVKRTGEKVFLECVQDMDHENMFWYRQDPGLGLRLIYFSYDVKMKEKGDIPEGYSVSREKKERFSLILESASTNQTSMYLCASSLAGDSYEQYFGPGTRLTVT.

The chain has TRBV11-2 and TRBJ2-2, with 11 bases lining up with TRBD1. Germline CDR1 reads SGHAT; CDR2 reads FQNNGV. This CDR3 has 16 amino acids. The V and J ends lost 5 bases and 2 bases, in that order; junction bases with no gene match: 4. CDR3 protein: CASSVRTGGNTGELFF. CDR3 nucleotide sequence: TGTGCCAGCAGCGTAAGGACAGGGGGCAACACCGGGGAGCTGTTTTTT.

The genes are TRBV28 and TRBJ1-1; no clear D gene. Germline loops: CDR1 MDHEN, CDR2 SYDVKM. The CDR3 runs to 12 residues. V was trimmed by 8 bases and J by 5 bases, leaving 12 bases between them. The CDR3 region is CASLTETTEAFF. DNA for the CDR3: TGTGCCAGCCTCACCGAAACAACTGAAGCTTTCTTT.

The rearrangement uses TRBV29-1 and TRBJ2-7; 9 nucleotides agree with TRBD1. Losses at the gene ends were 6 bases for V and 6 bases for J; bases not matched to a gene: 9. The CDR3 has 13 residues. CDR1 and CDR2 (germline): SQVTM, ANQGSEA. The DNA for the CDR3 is TGCAGCGTGCTCGGACAGGGGTTTCTCGAGCAGTACTTC. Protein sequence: CSVLGQGFLEQYF.

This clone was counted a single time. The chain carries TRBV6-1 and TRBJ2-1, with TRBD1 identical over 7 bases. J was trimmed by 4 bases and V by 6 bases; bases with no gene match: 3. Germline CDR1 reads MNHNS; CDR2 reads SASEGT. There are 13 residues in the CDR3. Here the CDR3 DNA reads TGTGCCAGCAGAGGACAGGAATACAATGAGCAGTTCTTC. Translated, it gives CASRGQEYNEQFF.

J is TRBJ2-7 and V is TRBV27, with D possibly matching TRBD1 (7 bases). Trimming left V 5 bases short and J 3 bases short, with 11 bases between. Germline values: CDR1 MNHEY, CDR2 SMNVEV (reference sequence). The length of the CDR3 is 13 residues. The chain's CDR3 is CASSRGTDYEQYF. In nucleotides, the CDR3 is TGTGCCAGCAGTCGCGGGACAGACTACGAGCAGTACTTC.

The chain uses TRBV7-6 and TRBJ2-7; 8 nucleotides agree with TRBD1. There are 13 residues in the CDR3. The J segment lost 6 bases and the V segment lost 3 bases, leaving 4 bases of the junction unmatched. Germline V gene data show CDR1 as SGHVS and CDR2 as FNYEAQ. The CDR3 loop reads CASSLDRVAEQYF. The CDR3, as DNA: TGTGCCAGCAGCTTGGACAGGGTGGCCGAGCAGTACTTC.

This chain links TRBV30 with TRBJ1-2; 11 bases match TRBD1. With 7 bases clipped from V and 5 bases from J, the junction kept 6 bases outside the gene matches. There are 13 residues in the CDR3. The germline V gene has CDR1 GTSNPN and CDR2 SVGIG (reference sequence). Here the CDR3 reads CAYQDRGHYGYTF. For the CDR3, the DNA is TGTGCCTACCAGGACAGGGGGCATTATGGCTACACCTTC.

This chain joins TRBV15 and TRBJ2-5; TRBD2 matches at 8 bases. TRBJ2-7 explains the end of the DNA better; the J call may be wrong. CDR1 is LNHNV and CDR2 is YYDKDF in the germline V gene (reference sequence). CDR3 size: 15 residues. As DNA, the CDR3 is TGTGCCACCAGCAGAGGTAGCGGGACCACCTACGAGCAGTACTTC. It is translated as CATSRGSGTTYEQYF.

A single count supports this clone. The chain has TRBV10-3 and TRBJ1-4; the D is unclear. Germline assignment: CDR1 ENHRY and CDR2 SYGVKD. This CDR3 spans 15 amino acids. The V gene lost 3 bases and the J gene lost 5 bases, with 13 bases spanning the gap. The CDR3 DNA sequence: TGTGCCATCAGTGACGGACTAATCCCCAATGAAAAACTGTTTTTT. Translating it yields CAISDGLIPNEKLFF.